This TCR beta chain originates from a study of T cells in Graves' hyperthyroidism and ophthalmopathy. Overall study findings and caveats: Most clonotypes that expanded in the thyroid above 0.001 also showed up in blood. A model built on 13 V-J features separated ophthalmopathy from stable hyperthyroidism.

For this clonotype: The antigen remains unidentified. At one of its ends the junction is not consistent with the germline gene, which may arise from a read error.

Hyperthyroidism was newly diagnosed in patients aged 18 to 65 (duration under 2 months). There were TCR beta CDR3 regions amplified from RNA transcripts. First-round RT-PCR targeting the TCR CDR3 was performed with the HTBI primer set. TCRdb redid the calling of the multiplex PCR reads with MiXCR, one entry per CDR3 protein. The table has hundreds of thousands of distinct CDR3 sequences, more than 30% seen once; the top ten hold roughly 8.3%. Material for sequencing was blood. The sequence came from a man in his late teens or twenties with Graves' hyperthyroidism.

The CDR3 protein is CASSYRRWDRDPPTVYEQYF. The CDR3 DNA is TGTGCCAGCAGTTACCGCCGATGGGACAGGGACCCCCCCACGGTCTACGAGCAGTACTTC. The gene calls are TRBV10-3 and TRBJ2-7, with 9 nucleotides matching TRBD1. Germline loops: CDR1 ENHRY, CDR2 SYGVKD. The CDR3 consists of 20 residues.